The entry that follows covers one T cell receptor (beta chain) sequence. The antigen remains undetermined. Using immunoSEQ multiplex PCR, the repertoire was profiled, and TCRdb retains in-frame clones only, with some absent. The table lists roughly 86,000 clones, roughly 90% of them singletons. Time point described: week 47, end of study. All doses held 300 ug of mutant IDH1 20-mer peptide, with topical imiquimod. The data stem from a study of a mutant IDH1 vaccine in newly diagnosed glioma. The CDR3 consists of 13 residues. The ends were cut back, 3 bases at V and 1 base at J, with 6 bases in the middle. Per germline, CDR1 KGHSH and CDR2 LQKENI.

This chain links TRBV18 with TRBJ2-5; D not certain. The sequencing here drew on PBMCs, taken from a glioma patient whose treatment included an IDH1 peptide vaccine. The sequence was collected from a woman aged 50 to 60 with glioma. DNA of the CDR3: TGTGCCAGCTCACCTCGGAGCCAAGAGACCCAGTACTTC. Translation gives CASSPRSQETQYF.